A single sample gave rise to the 6 T cell receptor beta chains below, sequenced in a study of response to subunit inactivated influenza vaccine. TCRdb recomputed calls from the RT-PCR reads with MiXCR, one row per CDR3 protein. The sample shows some 550,000 distinct CDR3 sequences, 20% to 25% of them seen only once. These same records also appear under a second study, on T cells expressing NK-cell markers. That work adds: It was by 5'RACE template switching with UMIs that TCR beta cDNA was made.

The sample consisted of CD4+ T cells sorted from PBMCs, taken about 11 days after vaccination. Source of these receptors: a man over 45 who received an inactivated influenza vaccine.

This clonotype was detected a few times. This chain's CDR3 is CASSRDRGPGKLFF. DNA for the CDR3: TGTGCCAGCAGCCGGGACAGGGGTCCGGGAAAACTGTTTTTT. The chain recombines TRBV7-8 with TRBJ1-4; TRBD1 matches at 10 bases. CDR3 length: 14 residues. Germline CDR1 and CDR2: SGHVS and FQNEAQ. V shed 5 bases, J shed 10 bases, and the junction held 7 bases outside the gene matches.

In its sample, this clonotype was seen a few times. The V and J genes are TRBV28 and TRBJ2-7; D is unclear. CDR1 MDHEN and CDR2 SYDVKM come from the germline V gene. Trimming took off 2 bases at V and 1 base at J, with 6 bases between the two ends. This CDR3 contains 13 residues. DNA for the CDR3: TGTGCCAGCAGTTTAGTACAGTCCTACGAGCAGTACTTC. Residues: CASSLVQSYEQYF.

This sequence joins TRBV18 and TRBJ1-2; no reliable D call. The CDR3 spans 13 residues. V lost 1 base, J lost 5 bases, and 8 bases lay in between. Germline V lookup: CDR1 KGHSH, CDR2 LQKENI. The CDR3 DNA reads TGTGCCAGCTCACCACTCGGGGATTATGGCTACACCTTC. Translating it yields CASSPLGDYGYTF.

The chain is built from TRBV5-1 and TRBJ2-1; 9 bases fit TRBD1. Germline-derived CDR1 and CDR2 are SGHRS and YFSETQ. The CDR3 has 15 residues. V lost 0 bases, J lost 4 bases, and 2 bases stayed unmatched. The CDR3: CASSLAGQGYNEQFF. CDR3 sequence (DNA): TGCGCCAGCAGCTTGGCGGGACAGGGTTACAATGAGCAGTTCTTC.

This clonotype has more than one count but fewer than ten. The chain recombines TRBV20-1 with TRBJ2-1; 8 bases are a match to TRBD1. J was trimmed by 9 bases and V by 0 bases; bases with no gene match: 10. This CDR3 comprises 15 residues. The germline gives CDR1 DFQATT, CDR2 SNEGSKA (reference sequence). The CDR3 loop is CSARDLGQGMGEQFF. The DNA for the CDR3 is TGCAGTGCTAGAGATCTTGGACAGGGAATGGGTGAGCAGTTCTTC.

V and J are TRBV6-1 and TRBJ1-4; D gene uncertain. Trimming cost V 2 bases and J 5 bases, with 12 bases left between them. The germline V gene encodes CDR1 MNHNS and CDR2 SASEGT. The CDR3 is 15 amino acids. In DNA, the CDR3 is TGTGCCAGCAGTGAACAGGCGGGTACGAATGAAAAACTGTTTTTT. Its translation: CASSEQAGTNEKLFF.